This TCR beta chain was documented in a study of blood T cell repertoires in COVID-19 (dated by TCRdb to about 2020). About the full investigation: The collaborator samples originated in the United States, Italy and Spain and spanned the acute and convalescent phases of COVID-19. The material from the prospective study consisted of cDNA or gDNA derived from T cells, B-cell-depleted T cells, or PBMCs. Deeply sampled blood TCRbeta repertoires from subjects exposed to, actively infected with, or recovered from COVID-19 were included in the dataset. The repertoires were made available in a free public database intended to serve as a resource for research on the immune response to SARS-CoV-2. Samples came from the ongoing ImmuneRACE study (first 160 participants) plus 1,254 subjects from 6 global collaborators. A de-identified subject ID, COVID-19 status, age in years and sex were almost always included in the sample metadata. Where available, HLA class I and class II types were obtained from metadata supplied by the sample provider rather than from assay-based typing. What the authors observed across the whole study: Clinical and demographic metadata were provided uncurated, with the amount varying by source and participant.

TCRbeta CDR3 regions were amplified from genomic DNA using the immunoSEQ Assay, a bias-controlled multiplex PCR. In the paper's pipeline: Nucleated cell counts per sample were estimated from amplification of reference gene primers within the assay. To quantify the absolute abundance of each unique TCRbeta CDR3 rearrangement, sequence reads were collapsed and filtered. Productive Simpson clonality was computed per sample as the square root of Simpson's diversity index over productive rearrangements. TCRdb mirrors the immuneACCESS table, restricted to in-frame sequences. Some clones are absent from its copies; in checked studies, under half trace to an unresolved V gene, and the reason for the others is unknown. For V, J and clone size, that table is used; D and trimming come from the DNA. The sample contains around 88,000 clones, more than 85% of them found a single time. The ten largest account for 1.5% to 2% of the sample.

The CDR3 has 17 amino acids, counting the end cysteine and phenylalanine. The DNA shown is the 51-base CDR3, in frame from base 1. V and J are trimmed by 5 bases and 4 bases, and the gene matches miss 10 bases of the junction. As encoded in the germline V gene, CDR1 is MNHEY while CDR2 is SVGEGT. Details on this clone: The target of this receptor is not known. The sample holds no much larger clone one base away, and base qualities are not on file.

Whole blood was collected in K2EDTA tubes by collaborating institutions according to the institutions' own protocols. For TCRbeta analysis, collaborators shipped samples in one of three forms: frozen whole blood, isolated PBMCs, or DNA extracted from either of those sample types. This TCR derives from a man aged 55-75 years with acute or convalescent COVID-19. The sequenced sample consisted of peripheral blood. Rearrangement joined TRBV6-2 or TRBV6-3 to TRBJ2-1; 11 central bases correspond to TRBD1. The sequenced DNA is TGTGCCAGCAGTCGGGACAGGGGGTCCATTCCTTACAATGAGCAGTTCTTC. This codes for CASSRDRGSIPYNEQFF.